Reported below is one T cell receptor beta chain. These data are taken from a study of technical replicates of blood from a few donors. The V and J ends lost 1 base and 4 bases, in that order; junction bases with no gene match: 4. In germline, CDR1 is LGHNT, CDR2 FRNRAP. The CDR3 is 15 residues long. Measured with immunoSEQ multiplex PCR; TCRdb has only the in-frame clones, and not every one. The sample shows tens of thousands of clones, 90% to 95% of them seen only once. What was sequenced was T cells isolated from PBMCs. The rearrangement uses TRBV12-5 and TRBJ2-5, with TRBD2 matching 9 bases. This clonotype was sampled from a human donor in good health. CDR3 sequence reads: CASGLGSGGSETQYF. The CDR3 DNA follows: TGTGCTAGTGGTTTGGGGAGCGGGGGGTCAGAGACCCAGTACTTC. Complete variable domain (other parts from reference TRBV12-5 and TRBJ2-5): DARVTQTPRHKVTEMGQEVTMRCQPILGHNTVFWYRQTMMQGLELLAYFRNRAPLDDSGMPKDRFSAEMPDATLATLKIQPSEPRDSAVYFCASGLGSGGSETQYFGPGTRLLVL.